What follows are 10 T cell receptor beta chains derived from one specimen sequenced in a study of blood T cells in healthy people across ages. A second PCR of 7 to 11 cycles used a sample-barcoded 5' primer and a J-beta primer mix. TCRdb passed the 5' RACE reads through MiXCR, listing each CDR3 protein once. The table includes 750,000 to 950,000 distinct CDR3 sequences, about 26% detected once. These data also featured in a second study, about T cells of mothers and their children.

Material for sequencing was blood. These receptors all stem from a boy between 5 and 17 years old in good health.

This rearrangement joins TRBV6-5 to TRBJ2-4; D might be TRBD2 (6 bases). From germline, CDR1 is MNHEY and CDR2 SVGAGI. The CDR3 covers 14 residues. V gave up 0 bases and J gave up 6 bases, with 9 bases separating them. The DNA for the CDR3 is TGTGCCAGCAGTTACTCTTGGAGGGGAAACATTCAGTACTTC. Its translation: CASSYSWRGNIQYF.

This clonotype was seen a handful of times. The genes are TRBV11-2 and TRBJ2-7; TRBD2 aligns across 11 bases. J was trimmed by 6 bases and V by 1 base; bases with no gene match: 5. The CDR3 is 15 amino acids. Germline CDR1 reads SGHAT; CDR2 reads FQNNGV. Here the CDR3 reads CASSLAGLAGGEQYF. The CDR3 region has the DNA TGTGCCAGCAGCTTAGCTGGTCTAGCGGGGGGCGAGCAGTACTTC.

The chain couples TRBV5-1 to TRBJ2-2; D call uncertain. The CDR3 runs 16 residues. The V gene's germline CDR1 is SGHRS and CDR2 YFSETQ. Trimming stripped 1 base from V and 0 bases from J, with 10 bases between. The CDR3 is CASSLYVEPNTGELFF. CDR3 in DNA: TGCGCCAGCAGCTTGTACGTCGAACCGAACACCGGGGAGCTGTTTTTT.

About this clonotype itself: One end of the junction varies from germline; a read error may be responsible. The chain is built from TRBV7-2 and TRBJ1-3; D ambiguous. Per germline, CDR1 SGHTA and CDR2 FQGNSA. The CDR3 runs to 15 residues. The CDR3 DNA sequence: TGTGCCAGCAGTCATACAGTCGCCTCTGGAAGCACCATATATTTT. Protein product: CASSHTVASGSTIYF.

The gene calls are TRBV12-3 or TRBV12-4 and TRBJ1-5; 9 bases agree with TRBD1. The CDR3 is 14 amino acids. Trimming took 6 bases from V and 4 from J; bases not matched to a gene: 4. CDR3 DNA: TGTGCCAGCAGCGAGACAGGGGGAAATCAGCCCCAGCATTTT. Translation gives CASSETGGNQPQHF.

CDR3 sequence: CASSPTGGRTQYF. Here the CDR3 DNA reads TGTGCCAGCAGCCCTACAGGGGGGAGGACCCAGTACTTC. V usage is TRBV28 and J usage is TRBJ2-5, with 8 bases matching TRBD1. This CDR3 is 13 amino acids long. Trimming at V came to 6 bases and at J to 7 bases, leaving 7 bases not matched to a gene. Germline-derived CDR1 and CDR2 are MDHEN and SYDVKM.

This CDR3 reads CASSQGAGLNQPQHF. In nucleotides, the CDR3 is TGCGCCAGCAGCCAAGGTGCTGGTTTAAATCAGCCCCAGCATTTT. The J gene is TRBJ1-5, the V gene TRBV4-1; D remains ambiguous. V was cut by 1 base and J by 4 bases, with 11 bases left in between. CDR3 length: 15 residues. Per germline, CDR1 MGHRA and CDR2 YSYEKL.

This clonotype was seen a few times. The genes are TRBV20-1 and TRBJ1-1, with 9 bases identical to TRBD1. The V and J ends lost 3 bases and 1 base, in that order; junction bases with no gene match: 24. Germline CDR1 reads DFQATT; CDR2 reads SNEGSKA (reference sequence). The CDR3 has 21 amino acids. The CDR3, as DNA: TGCAGTGCTAGTTGGTTTCTTTGGGGGGGGACAGGGAGAATTGAGAACACTGAAGCTTTCTTT. This encodes CSASWFLWGGTGRIENTEAFF.

V is TRBV27 and J is TRBJ2-5, with 12 bases lining up with TRBD2. The CDR3 is 16 amino acids. Germline V CDR1 and CDR2: MNHEY, SMNVEV (reference sequence). V was clipped by 3 bases and J by 5 bases; unmatched bases: 7. This CDR3 reads CASSLLAGGREETQYF. For the CDR3, the DNA is TGTGCCAGCAGTTTGCTAGCGGGGGGGCGGGAGGAGACCCAGTACTTC.

A few counts support this clonotype. The chain has TRBV7-2 and TRBJ1-3; a possible D gene is TRBD1 (5 bases). The germline CDR1 and CDR2 sequences are SGHTA and FQGNSA. Between the trimmed V and J ends, which lost 5 bases and 4 bases, there was a span of 9 bases. The CDR3 contains 13 residues. For the CDR3, the DNA is TGTGCCAGCAGCGTGGACAAAGGAAACACCATATATTTT. As protein: CASSVDKGNTIYF.